What follows are 11 T cell receptor beta chains derived from one specimen sequenced in a study of radiotherapy plus CTLA-4 blockade in lung cancer. Generated by immunoSEQ multiplex PCR, the TCRdb table keeps only in-frame clones and is missing some. The sample holds 40,000 or so clones, about 63% seen once. The sequencing used peripheral blood, collected from a patient treated with radiotherapy plus ipilimumab. The origin of the receptors is a human donor with non-small cell lung cancer who had a partial response to radiotherapy plus ipilimumab.

DNA for the CDR3: TGTGCCAGCAGCCTAAACAGGGTAGGATCCAAACCCCTCCACTTT. Encoded protein: CASSLNRVGSKPLHF. The rearrangement links TRBV7-2 to TRBJ1-6, with D tentatively TRBD1 (6 bases). V lost 5 bases and J lost 12, with 20 bases in between. The CDR3 covers 15 residues. CDR1 and CDR2 from the germline V gene are SGHTA and FQGNSA.

The V and J genes are TRBV30 and TRBJ1-5; no clear D gene. V was pared by 3 bases and J by 1 base, with 7 bases between. This CDR3 contains 13 residues. Germline V gives CDR1 GTSNPN, CDR2 SVGIG (reference sequence). The CDR3 loop is CAWRQESNQPQHF. For the CDR3, the DNA is TGTGCCTGGAGGCAGGAAAGCAATCAGCCCCAGCATTTT.

This chain uses TRBV11-3 with TRBJ2-1; 7 positions agree with TRBD1. This CDR3 region has 15 residues. The trim removed 5 bases at V and 3 bases at J, leaving 7 bases unmatched. Germline lookup yields CDR1 SGHNT and CDR2 YENEEA. DNA of the CDR3: TGTGCCAGCAGCCTATCACAGGGGAACTACAATGAGCAGTTCTTC. Translation: CASSLSQGNYNEQFF.

J is TRBJ2-5 and V is TRBV5-4; TRBD2 aligns across 13 bases. The V gene end was trimmed by 3 bases and the J gene end by 2 bases; junction bases not matched to a gene: 4. Germline V gene data show CDR1 as SGHNT and CDR2 as YYREEE (reference sequence). The CDR3 spans 16 residues. CDR3: CASSSGTSGIQETQYF. CDR3 nucleotide sequence: TGTGCCAGCAGCTCGGGGACTAGCGGGATTCAAGAGACCCAGTACTTC.

This clone was detected only a few times. The chain couples TRBV10-3 to TRBJ2-5, with D unclear. V lost 3 bases, J lost 2 bases, and 19 bases lay in between. The CDR3 runs 17 residues. The germline V gene has CDR1 ENHRY and CDR2 SYGVKD. CDR3 DNA: TGTGCCATCAGTGAAAGAGGAATCACCGTGAATCAAGAGACCCAGTACTTC. Translating gives CAISERGITVNQETQYF.

This clone was seen just once. The chain has TRBV6-1 and TRBJ2-4, with 8 nucleotides matching TRBD1. There are 16 residues in the CDR3. Trimming took 4 bases from V and 0 from J; bases not matched to a gene: 5. Germline CDR1 MNHNS, CDR2 SASEGT. The CDR3 DNA reads as TGTGCCAGCAGTGCAGGACAGGGCCGAGCCAAAAACATTCAGTACTTC. Translation: CASSAGQGRAKNIQYF.

This chain uses TRBV13 with TRBJ1-1; D is possibly TRBD1 (6 bases). Per the germline V gene, CDR1 is PRHDT and CDR2 is FYEKMQ (reference sequence). The CDR3 covers 13 residues. Trimming stripped 5 bases from V and 4 bases from J, with 11 bases between. The CDR3 DNA reads as TGTGCCAGCAGCATCGGGGGGCCCACTGAAGCTTTCTTT. It is translated as CASSIGGPTEAFF.

This chain connects TRBV7-6 to TRBJ1-1, with D tentatively TRBD1 (6 bases). The CDR3 has 16 amino acids. Trimming removed 7 bases from V and 3 bases from J, with 21 bases in between. Germline V gene data show CDR1 as SGHVS and CDR2 as FNYEAQ. The CDR3 sequence is CASTPSAGEVYTEAFF. In DNA form, the CDR3 reads TGTGCCAGCACCCCCAGTGCAGGGGAAGTTTACACTGAAGCTTTCTTT.

This chain connects TRBV27 to TRBJ1-4, with TRBD1 matching 8 bases. CDR3 length: 15 residues. CDR1 and CDR2 from the germline V gene are MNHEY and SMNVEV (reference sequence). Trimming at V came to 6 bases and at J to 8 bases, leaving 11 bases not matched to a gene. The CDR3 sequence is CASRSDRGSGEKLFF. CDR3 nucleotide sequence: TGTGCCAGCAGGAGCGACAGGGGCAGCGGAGAAAAACTGTTTTTT.

There are a few counts of this clone. The chain employs TRBV6-4 and TRBJ1-2; no definite D call. Trimming stripped 8 bases from V and 7 bases from J, with 11 bases between. This CDR3 region has 11 residues. Per germline, CDR1 MRHNA and CDR2 SNTAGT. CDR3 coding DNA: TGTGCCAGCGGCCGGAGCAGTGGCTACACCTTC. It specifies CASGRSSGYTF.

This sequence joins TRBV11-2 and TRBJ1-1, with D tentatively TRBD1 (5 bases). The V end was cut by 3 bases, the J end by 7 bases, with 9 bases between. CDR1 and CDR2 (germline): SGHAT, FQNNGV. This CDR3 is built from 12 residues. The chain's CDR3 is CASSLGGIEAFF. In DNA form, the CDR3 reads TGTGCCAGCAGCTTGGGGGGAATTGAAGCTTTCTTT.